This T cell receptor (beta chain) was obtained from a study of control samples from healthy donors and cancer patients (TCRdb year 2020). Comments on this clone: Its recognized antigen is unknown. Nothing much larger sits one base from this clone, and base qualities are not available.

V is shortened by 3 bases, J by 2 bases, and the region joining them spans 8 bases. CDR1 and CDR2 are read off the germline V gene as KGHDR and SFDVKD. The CDR3 holds 14 amino acids from the cysteine to the phenylalanine. Only the CDR3 region is kept as DNA, spanning 42 bases read in frame from base 1. The method behind the library was the immunoSEQ multiplex PCR assay. TCRdb took this table from immuneACCESS and kept in-frame rearrangements with V and J called. Such tables lack part of the clones; where checked against another copy, unresolved V genes explain under half of the gap, and the rest is unexplained. This sample gives 85,000 to 90,000 clones in total; approximately 89% of them show up just once. 20% to 25% of the sample lies in the top ten.

Material for sequencing was blood. The rearranged segments are TRBV24-1 and TRBJ2-3, with the D gene not clear enough to name. The source is a man younger than 45 in good health. The nucleotide sequence is given as TGTGCCACCAGTGATCCGTTATCCACAGATACGCAGTATTTT. Its protein product is CATSDPLSTDTQYF.